The 30 T cell receptor beta chains listed next were all sequenced from one sample in a study of blood T cells in healthy people across ages. Through a sample-barcoded 5' primer and a J-beta primer mix, a second PCR was run for 7 to 11 cycles. TCRdb used MiXCR to reprocess the 5' RACE reads, holding one entry per CDR3 protein. The profile shows under 1,100,000 distinct CDR3 sequences, less than 25% of them singletons. These data also formed part of another study, on T cells of mothers and their children.

Material: blood. All receptors come from a girl between 2 and 10 years old in good health.

The V gene is TRBV6-6, the J gene TRBJ1-1; D is undetermined. The CDR3 consists of 11 residues. Trimming removed 4 bases at V and 8 bases at J, with 8 bases between. CDR1 and CDR2 (germline): MNHNY, SVGAGI (reference sequence). CDR3 sequence reads: CASSSTLEAFF. Written as DNA, the CDR3 is TGTGCCAGCAGTTCAACTTTGGAAGCTTTCTTT.

A single count supports this clonotype. This chain joins TRBV20-1 and TRBJ2-1, with 7 bases that match TRBD1. The J call is in doubt because the DNA end fits TRBJ2-7 better. The CDR3 has 17 residues. CDR1 DFQATT and CDR2 SNEGSKA come from the germline V gene (reference sequence). The CDR3 region is CSVRSPTDRVYGYEQYF. In DNA, the CDR3 is TGCAGTGTCCGGTCCCCCACCGACAGGGTGTATGGCTACGAGCAGTACTTC.

This clonotype was observed a few times. J is TRBJ2-1 and V is TRBV28; TRBD2 aligns across 7 bases. The CDR3 covers 16 residues. Germline V gene sequence: CDR1 MDHEN, CDR2 SYDVKM. J lost 5 bases, V lost 6 bases, and 13 bases had no gene match. The CDR3 DNA reads as TGTGCCAGCAGCACAGTAGCTAGCGGCCCAGACAATGAGCAGTTCTTC. Residues: CASSTVASGPDNEQFF.

This clonotype has a count of ten or more. V usage is TRBV20-1 and J usage is TRBJ2-1, with D maybe TRBD2 (6 bases). V was shortened by 3 bases and J by 0 bases, with 9 bases between the two germline ends. The germline CDR1 and CDR2 sequences are DFQATT and SNEGSKA (reference sequence). The CDR3 is 14 amino acids. As DNA, the CDR3 is TGCAGTGCTAGTAGCGGAAGCTCCTACAATGAGCAGTTCTTC. It encodes CSASSGSSYNEQFF.

As concerns this clonotype: Its ends do not fully match the called genes, so a read error is possible. The chain combines TRBV13 with TRBJ1-4, with 12 bases aligning to TRBD1. The CDR3 extends over 16 amino acids. Germline CDR1 and CDR2: PRHDT and FYEKMQ (reference sequence). The CDR3 region is CASSSRDRGRGEELFF. CDR3 sequence (DNA): TGTGCCAGCAGCTCCCGGGACAGGGGGCGGGGTGAAGAACTGTTTTTT. The complete variable domain, with remaining parts taken from reference TRBV13 and TRBJ1-4, reads AAGVIQSPRHLIKEKRETATLKCYPIPRHDTVYWYQQGPGQDPQFLISFYEKMQSDKGSIPDRFSAQQFSDYHSELNMSSLELGDSALYFCASSSRDRGRGEELFFGSGTQLSVL.

V and J are TRBV28 and TRBJ1-4; TRBD1 is a possible D gene (6 bases). This CDR3 contains 15 residues. Germline-derived CDR1 and CDR2 are MDHEN and SYDVKM. V was cut by 6 bases and J by 7 bases, with 18 bases left in between. The CDR3 loop is CASRSFRGQAEKLFF. The CDR3 nucleotides are TGTGCCAGCAGATCCTTTCGGGGGCAAGCTGAAAAACTGTTTTTT. Combining the CDR3 with reference TRBV28 and TRBJ1-4 gives the whole variable domain DVKVTQSSRYLVKRTGEKVFLECVQDMDHENMFWYRQDPGLGLRLIYFSYDVKMKEKGDIPEGYSVSREKKERFSLILESASTNQTSMYLCASRSFRGQAEKLFFGSGTQLSVL.

This rearrangement joins TRBV7-2 to TRBJ2-3; D is possibly TRBD2 (6 bases). The germline V gene encodes CDR1 SGHTA and CDR2 FQGNSA. This CDR3 comprises 15 residues. The V end was cut by 5 bases, the J end by 2 bases, with 14 bases between. CDR3 amino acids: CASSPGLRTTDTQYF. Here the CDR3 DNA reads TGTGCCAGCAGCCCAGGACTAAGGACCACAGATACGCAGTATTTT.

The rearrangement joins TRBV29-1 to TRBJ2-1; D possibly corresponds to TRBD1 (6 bases). Germline-derived CDR1 and CDR2 are SQVTM and ANQGSEA. V was shortened by 3 bases and J by 5 bases, with 14 bases between the two germline ends. The CDR3 covers 14 residues. The CDR3 DNA reads as TGCAGCGTTGAGAGATGGCAGGGGAACAATGAGCAGTTCTTC. Residues: CSVERWQGNNEQFF.

In its sample, this clonotype was seen a few times. The chain is built from TRBV29-1 and TRBJ2-3; TRBD1 aligns across 7 bases. V was clipped by 4 bases and J by 7 bases; unmatched bases: 11. Germline V lookup: CDR1 SQVTM, CDR2 ANQGSEA. The CDR3 is made up of 14 amino acids. The CDR3 sequence is CSVVTGQRDNTQYF. The CDR3 DNA sequence: TGCAGCGTTGTGACGGGACAGAGAGACAATACGCAGTATTTT.

The V and J genes are TRBV14 and TRBJ2-7, with D possibly being TRBD1 (6 bases). Germline V lookup: CDR1 SGHDN, CDR2 FVKESK. V was cut by 3 bases and J by 2 bases, with 14 bases left in between. This CDR3 contains 15 residues. Here the CDR3 DNA reads TGTGCCAGCAGCCATTTGGGACACCTGACCTACGAGCAGTACTTC. Translated, it gives CASSHLGHLTYEQYF.

In this sample, this clonotype turned up a few times. The chain has TRBV20-1 and TRBJ1-5, with unresolved D. Trimming shortened V by 6 bases and J by 5 bases, and 14 bases separated the two germline ends. The germline V gene encodes CDR1 DFQATT and CDR2 SNEGSKA (reference sequence). The CDR3 is 13 residues long. This CDR3 is CSAARGLDQPQHF. The CDR3 bases are TGCAGTGCCGCCCGGGGTTTGGATCAGCCCCAGCATTTT.

The chain combines TRBV20-1 with TRBJ2-4, with D hard to call. V was cut by 1 base and J by 0 bases, with 7 bases left in between. The V gene's germline CDR1 is DFQATT and CDR2 SNEGSKA (reference sequence). The length of the CDR3 is 14 residues. CDR3 sequence reads: CSARADLAKNIQYF. Written as DNA, the CDR3 is TGCAGTGCTAGAGCCGACCTAGCCAAAAACATTCAGTACTTC.

J is TRBJ1-2 and V is TRBV21-1. TRBV21-1 is tagged as a pseudogene. This CDR3 region has 15 residues. CDR3 protein: CASTSREGSNYGYTF. The CDR3 region has the DNA TGTGCCAGCACCTCAAGGGAGGGGTCTAACTATGGCTACACCTTC.

The gene calls are TRBV5-6 and TRBJ2-5; D not resolved. The J call may not be correct, given that the DNA end is closer to TRBJ2-7. The CDR3 is 13 amino acids. Germline V gene data show CDR1 as SGHDT and CDR2 as YYEEEE. The CDR3 here is CASSKGAVYEQYF. The CDR3 DNA reads as TGTGCCAGCAGCAAGGGTGCTGTCTACGAGCAGTACTTC.

The V and J genes are TRBV13 and TRBJ2-1; D gene unclear. The CDR3 totals 11 residues. The germline V gene encodes CDR1 PRHDT and CDR2 FYEKMQ (reference sequence). V dropped 8 bases and J dropped 7 bases, with 9 bases sitting between them. The CDR3 here is CASGPGNEQFF. The CDR3 DNA reads TGTGCCAGCGGGCCTGGGAATGAGCAGTTCTTC.

CDR3 coding DNA: TGTGCCAGCAGCTTAATGACTAGCGGGGGGGCTTTGGGTGAGACCCAGTACTTC. The encoded protein is CASSLMTSGGALGETQYF. The rearrangement joins TRBV7-6 to TRBJ2-5; 14 bases map to TRBD2. J gave up 5 bases and V 2 bases, and 10 bases lay outside the gene matches. The CDR3 length is 18 residues. Per germline, CDR1 SGHVS and CDR2 FNYEAQ.

This clonotype has a handful of counts. The chain has TRBV29-1 and TRBJ2-7; a possible D gene is TRBD2 (7 bases). The CDR3 is made up of 13 amino acids. The V and J ends lost 1 base and 7 bases respectively, with 14 bases between them. Germline V gene sequence: CDR1 SQVTM, CDR2 ANQGSEA. The CDR3, as DNA: TGCAGCGTTGAAGGTGCGGGGGCGGGGGAGCAGTACTTC. Protein: CSVEGAGAGEQYF.

This sequence joins TRBV29-1 and TRBJ1-2; D is undetermined. The V gene lost 0 bases and the J gene lost 8 bases, with 4 bases spanning the gap. Germline CDR1 and CDR2: SQVTM and ANQGSEA. The CDR3 covers 10 residues. The CDR3 sequence is CSVEDRGYTF. CDR3 DNA: TGCAGCGTTGAAGATAGAGGCTACACCTTC.

Here the CDR3 reads CSVDVGQGAGELFF. In nucleotides, the CDR3 is TGCAGCGTTGATGTGGGACAGGGGGCCGGGGAGCTGTTTTTT. The chain couples TRBV29-1 to TRBJ2-2, with 11 bases aligning to TRBD1. This CDR3 is built from 14 residues. The J segment lost 6 bases and the V segment lost 3 bases, leaving 3 bases of the junction unmatched. Germline loops: CDR1 SQVTM, CDR2 ANQGSEA.

V usage is TRBV5-1 and J usage is TRBJ2-3, with D possibly TRBD2 on 5 matching bases. This CDR3 has 13 amino acids. V lost 5 bases and J 1 base, leaving 8 bases between the germline ends. Germline CDR1 and CDR2: SGHRS and YFSETQ. As DNA, the CDR3 is TGCGCCAGCAGAGTTAGCGGCACAGATACGCAGTATTTT. Translating gives CASRVSGTDTQYF. The variable domain in full, with the rest retrieved from reference TRBV5-1 and TRBJ2-3, is KAGVTQTPRYLIKTRGQQVTLSCSPISGHRSVSWYQQTPGQGLQFLFEYFSETQRNKGNFPGRFSGRQFSNSRSEMNVSTLELGDSALYLCASRVSGTDTQYFGPGTRLTVL.

The chain has TRBV7-3 and TRBJ2-1; 8 bases match TRBD1. CDR1 and CDR2 (germline): SGHTA, FQGTGA. With 5 bases clipped from V and 0 bases from J, the junction kept 9 bases outside the gene matches. This CDR3 has 17 amino acids. CDR3 region: CASSVTGAYGSYNEQFF. The CDR3 nucleotides are TGTGCCAGCAGCGTGACAGGGGCGTATGGCTCCTACAATGAGCAGTTCTTC.

This clonotype was counted a few times. J is TRBJ2-1 and V is TRBV7-3, with 7 bases identical to TRBD2. The CDR3 is 15 residues long. Per the germline V gene, CDR1 is SGHTA and CDR2 is FQGTGA. The J segment lost 5 bases and the V segment lost 6 bases, leaving 10 bases of the junction unmatched. DNA for the CDR3: TGTGCCAGCAGTCTAACCGGGACTACGGACAATGAGCAGTTCTTC. Amino acid sequence: CASSLTGTTDNEQFF.

J is TRBJ2-1 and V is TRBV7-9; a possible D gene is TRBD2 (6 bases). The better agreement between TRBJ2-7 and the DNA end casts doubt on the J call. The CDR3 totals 14 residues. From germline, CDR1 is SEHNR and CDR2 FQNEAQ (reference sequence). In nucleotides, the CDR3 is TGTGCCAGCAGCTTAGCCATAGCGGTCAGCGAGCAGTACTTC. Translated, it gives CASSLAIAVSEQYF.

V and J are TRBV11-2 and TRBJ2-5; unclear D gene. Trimming shortened V by 3 bases and J by 3 bases, and 8 bases separated the two germline ends. There are 13 residues in the CDR3. Germline V gene sequence: CDR1 SGHAT, CDR2 FQNNGV. The CDR3 DNA sequence: TGTGCCAGCAGCTTCGGACGGAAAGAGACCCAGTACTTC. Translation: CASSFGRKETQYF.

This clonotype has more than one count but fewer than ten. The chain joins TRBV7-2 to TRBJ2-1; weak D call: TRBD2 (5 bases). The J call may be wrong; the DNA end is better matched by TRBJ2-5. CDR1 and CDR2 from the germline V gene are SGHTA and FQGNSA. The CDR3 extends over 11 amino acids. The CDR3 reads CASEEVETQYF. The DNA for the CDR3 is TGTGCCAGCGAGGAGGTAGAGACCCAGTACTTC.

V gene TRBV11-2 combines with J gene TRBJ1-1; D remains unclear. The CDR3 covers 15 residues. The V gene's germline CDR1 is SGHAT and CDR2 FQNNGV. V dropped 6 bases and J dropped 7 bases, with 21 bases sitting between them. The CDR3 spells CASSRIYPRSNEAFF. The CDR3 DNA follows: TGTGCCAGCAGTCGTATCTACCCAAGGAGTAATGAAGCTTTCTTT.

This clonotype has more than one count but fewer than ten. The V call is TRBV20-1, the J call TRBJ2-3; TRBD1 agrees at 7 bases. Germline V gene data show CDR1 as DFQATT and CDR2 as SNEGSKA (reference sequence). The V segment lost 4 bases and the J segment 9 bases; nucleotides outside the gene matches: 7. The CDR3 has 12 residues. CDR3 sequence: CSATTRDSTQYF. The CDR3 region has the DNA TGCAGTGCTACTACCCGGGACAGCACGCAGTATTTT.

V and J are TRBV5-1 and TRBJ2-1, with TRBD2 identical over 9 bases. The ends lost 0 bases at V and 0 bases at J; junction bases unmatched: 7. The CDR3 contains 18 residues. In germline, CDR1 is SGHRS, CDR2 YFSETQ. CDR3 in DNA: TGCGCCAGCAGCTTGGCCATTAGCGGGGGAAGCTCCTACAATGAGCAGTTCTTC. Protein: CASSLAISGGSSYNEQFF.

This clonotype turned up a few times. The chain is built from TRBV6-5 and TRBJ2-7; TRBD1 matches 9 bases. The CDR3 sequence is 15 residues long. CDR1 MNHEY and CDR2 SVGAGI come from the germline V gene. V lost 1 base to trimming and J lost 1 base; unmatched junction nucleotides: 2. The CDR3 loop reads CASSYFGTGSYEQYF. In DNA form, the CDR3 reads TGTGCCAGCAGTTACTTCGGGACAGGGTCCTACGAGCAGTACTTC.

The V gene is TRBV29-1, the J gene TRBJ1-1; D remains unclear. Per germline, CDR1 SQVTM and CDR2 ANQGSEA. The germline V and J ends were trimmed by 7 bases and 9 bases, with 12 bases remaining between them. This CDR3 has 10 residues. The CDR3: CSARTEQAFF. CDR3 DNA: TGCAGCGCCAGGACTGAACAAGCTTTCTTT.